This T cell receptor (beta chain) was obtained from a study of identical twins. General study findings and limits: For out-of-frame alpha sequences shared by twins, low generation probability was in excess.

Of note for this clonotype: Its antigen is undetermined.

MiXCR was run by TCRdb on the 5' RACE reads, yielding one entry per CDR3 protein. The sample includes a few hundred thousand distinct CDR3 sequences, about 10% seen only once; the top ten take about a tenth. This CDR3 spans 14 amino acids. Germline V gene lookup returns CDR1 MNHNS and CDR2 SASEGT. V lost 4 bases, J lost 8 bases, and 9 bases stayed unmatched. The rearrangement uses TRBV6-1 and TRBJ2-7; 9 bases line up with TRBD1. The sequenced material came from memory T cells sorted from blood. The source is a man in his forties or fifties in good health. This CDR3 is CASSGDRVPDKQYF. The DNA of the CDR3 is TGTGCCAGCAGTGGGGACAGGGTCCCCGACAAGCAGTACTTC.